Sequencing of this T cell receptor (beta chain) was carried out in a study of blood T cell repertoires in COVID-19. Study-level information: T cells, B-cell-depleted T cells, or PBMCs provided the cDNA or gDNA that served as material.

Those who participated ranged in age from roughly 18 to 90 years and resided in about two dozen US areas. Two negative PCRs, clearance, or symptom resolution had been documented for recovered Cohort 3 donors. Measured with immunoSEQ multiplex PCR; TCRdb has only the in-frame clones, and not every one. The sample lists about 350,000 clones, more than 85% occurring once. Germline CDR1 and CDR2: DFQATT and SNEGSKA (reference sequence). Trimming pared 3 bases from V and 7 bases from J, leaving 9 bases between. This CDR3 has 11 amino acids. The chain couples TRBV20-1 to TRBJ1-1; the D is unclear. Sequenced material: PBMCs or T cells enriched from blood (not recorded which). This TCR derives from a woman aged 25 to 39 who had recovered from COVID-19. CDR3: CSASVDVEAFF. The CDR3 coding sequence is TGCAGTGCTAGTGTAGATGTTGAAGCTTTCTTT.